Sequencing of this T cell receptor beta chain was carried out in a study of control samples from healthy donors and cancer patients. The data were produced by immunoSEQ multiplex PCR, yet TCRdb's version contains in-frame clones alone and is incomplete. In the table there are about 60,000 clones, about nine tenths of which are singletons. Sample: PBMCs. The TCR sequence derives from a woman between 45 and 60 years old with colorectal cancer.

As DNA, the CDR3 is TGTGCCAGCAGCCGAAGGGACCTGGAAGCGTTTTTT. It encodes CASSRRDLEAFF. The chain has TRBV12-3 or TRBV12-4 and TRBJ2-2; perhaps D is TRBD1 or TRBD2 (5 bases each). V dropped 6 bases and J dropped 16 bases, with 18 bases sitting between them. The CDR3 sequence is 12 residues long.